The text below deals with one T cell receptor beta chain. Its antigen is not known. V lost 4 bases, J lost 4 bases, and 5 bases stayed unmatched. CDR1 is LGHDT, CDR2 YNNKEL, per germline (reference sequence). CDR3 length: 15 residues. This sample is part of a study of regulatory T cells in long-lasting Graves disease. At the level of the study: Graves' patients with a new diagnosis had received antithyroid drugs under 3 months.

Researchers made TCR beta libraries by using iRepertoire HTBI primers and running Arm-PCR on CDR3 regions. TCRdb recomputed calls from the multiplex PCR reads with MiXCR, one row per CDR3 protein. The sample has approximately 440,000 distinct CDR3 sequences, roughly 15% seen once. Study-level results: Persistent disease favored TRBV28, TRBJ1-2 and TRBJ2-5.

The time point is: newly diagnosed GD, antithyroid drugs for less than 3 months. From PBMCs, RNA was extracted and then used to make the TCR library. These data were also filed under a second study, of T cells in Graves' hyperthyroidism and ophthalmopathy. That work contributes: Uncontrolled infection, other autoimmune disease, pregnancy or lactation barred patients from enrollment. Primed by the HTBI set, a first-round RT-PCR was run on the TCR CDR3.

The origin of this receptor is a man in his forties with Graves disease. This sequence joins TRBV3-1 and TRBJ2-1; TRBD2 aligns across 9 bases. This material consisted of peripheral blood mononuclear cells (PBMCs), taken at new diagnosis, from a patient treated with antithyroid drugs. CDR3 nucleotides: TGTGCCAGCAGCCGCGCTAGCGGGGCTTACAATGAGCAGTTCTTC. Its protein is CASSRASGAYNEQFF.